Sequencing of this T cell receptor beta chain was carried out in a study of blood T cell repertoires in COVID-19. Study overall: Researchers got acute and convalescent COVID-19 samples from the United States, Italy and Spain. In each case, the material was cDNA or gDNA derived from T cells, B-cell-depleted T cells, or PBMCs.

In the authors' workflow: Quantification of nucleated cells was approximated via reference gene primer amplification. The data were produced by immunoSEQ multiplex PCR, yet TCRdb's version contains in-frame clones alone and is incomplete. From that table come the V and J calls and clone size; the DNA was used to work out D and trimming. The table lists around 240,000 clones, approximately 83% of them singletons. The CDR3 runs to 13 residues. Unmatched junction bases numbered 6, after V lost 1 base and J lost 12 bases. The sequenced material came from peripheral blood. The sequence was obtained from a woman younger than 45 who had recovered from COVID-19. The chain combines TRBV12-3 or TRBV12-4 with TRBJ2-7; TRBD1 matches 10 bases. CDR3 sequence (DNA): TGTGCCAGCAGTTTAGAAGGGACAGGGGTCGCGTACTTC. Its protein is CASSLEGTGVAYF.